What follows are 19 T cell receptor beta chains derived from one specimen sequenced in a study of graft-versus-host responses after intestinal transplantation. Sequencing used immunoSEQ multiplex PCR; TCRdb keeps in-frame clones, though not all of them. The sample records approximately 88,000 clones, 94% being singletons. Their antigens are not known. The source was unstimulated CD4+ T cells sorted from spleen or lymph node cells, collected before transplant. The receptor set was obtained from a human donor who was the organ donor for an intestinal transplant.

The chain links TRBV28 to TRBJ1-2; possibly TRBD1 for D (5 bases). The CDR3 totals 16 residues. Trimming took 4 bases from V and 7 from J, leaving 22 bases between them. Germline V CDR1 and CDR2: MDHEN, SYDVKM. As DNA, the CDR3 is TGTGCCAGCAGTTCCCCGGGCCGGGGGGGGGAGGGTGGCTACACCTTC. This codes for CASSSPGRGGEGGYTF.

Details on this clone: Other nucleotide sequences from this sample produce the same CDR3. The V call is TRBV19, the J call TRBJ1-1; D unresolved. Germline V gene lookup returns CDR1 LNHDA and CDR2 SQIVND (reference sequence). The CDR3 contains 15 residues. V dropped 4 bases and J dropped 3 bases, with 15 bases sitting between them. CDR3 sequence (DNA): TGTGCCAGTAGTAGGGGTCCCGGGCGAGACACTGAAGCTTTCTTT. It translates to CASSRGPGRDTEAFF.

This clone has just one count. The genes are TRBV6-5 and TRBJ2-3, with D uncertain. The CDR3 covers 14 residues. The V and J ends lost 6 bases and 3 bases respectively, with 13 bases between them. Germline values: CDR1 MNHEY, CDR2 SVGAGI. CDR3 loop: CASSRLVGTDTQYF. CDR3 DNA: TGTGCCAGCAGCAGACTGGTCGGGACAGATACGCAGTATTTT.

This chain uses TRBV30 with TRBJ1-1, with a tentative D call TRBD1 (5 bases). CDR3 length: 13 residues. The V end was cut by 5 bases, the J end by 4 bases, with 14 bases between. The germline V gene has CDR1 GTSNPN and CDR2 SVGIG (reference sequence). The CDR3 DNA sequence: TGTGCCTGGCTGGGACTGGTCGGCACTGAAGCTTTCTTT. This encodes CAWLGLVGTEAFF.

The chain joins TRBV5-6 to TRBJ2-2; D gene ambiguous. Trimming took 5 bases from V and 4 from J, leaving 6 bases between them. This CDR3 spans 12 amino acids. CDR1 is SGHDT and CDR2 is YYEEEE in the germline V gene. This CDR3 is CASSPSTGELFF. CDR3 coding DNA: TGTGCCAGCAGTCCGAGCACCGGGGAGCTGTTTTTT.

This clone occurred once. The chain carries TRBV7-8 and TRBJ2-5, with D tentatively TRBD1 or TRBD2 (5 bases each). The J call is uncertain, as TRBJ2-7 better fits the DNA end. The length of the CDR3 is 15 residues. Germline lookup yields CDR1 SGHVS and CDR2 FQNEAQ. CDR3: CASSWQGDPSDEQYF. The CDR3 bases are TGTGCCAGCAGCTGGCAAGGGGACCCGTCTGACGAGCAGTACTTC.

The chain is built from TRBV28 and TRBJ2-1, with 8 bases lining up with TRBD2. Looked up from germline, CDR1 is MDHEN and CDR2 is SYDVKM. The CDR3 length is 14 residues. With 11 bases clipped from V and 2 bases from J, the junction kept 8 bases outside the gene matches. CDR3 in amino acids: CASCPGGTYNEQFF. CDR3 coding DNA: TGTGCCTCCTGTCCGGGGGGGACCTACAATGAGCAGTTCTTC. The whole variable domain, remainder taken from reference TRBV28 and TRBJ2-1, is DVKVTQSSRYLVKRTGEKVFLECVQDMDHENMFWYRQDPGLGLRLIYFSYDVKMKEKGDIPEGYSVSREKKERFSLILESASTNQTSMYLCASCPGGTYNEQFFGPGTRLTVL.

V gene TRBV14 combines with J gene TRBJ2-3, with 9 nucleotides matching TRBD2. This CDR3 region has 17 residues. V lost 4 bases and J lost 2; bases outside the gene matches: 10. CDR1 SGHDN and CDR2 FVKESK come from the germline V gene. The chain's CDR3 is CASSPRALAGFTDTQYF. The CDR3 DNA reads TGTGCCAGCAGCCCCAGGGCCCTAGCGGGGTTCACAGATACGCAGTATTTT.

Only one count was recorded for this clone. The chain carries TRBV5-1 and TRBJ2-3, with TRBD2 identical over 8 bases. J was trimmed by 2 bases and V by 3 bases; bases with no gene match: 5. The germline V gene has CDR1 SGHRS and CDR2 YFSETQ. The CDR3 extends over 15 amino acids. The CDR3, as DNA: TGCGCCAGCAGCTGGGGCGGGGGGACCACAGATACGCAGTATTTT. The encoded protein is CASSWGGGTTDTQYF.

This chain connects TRBV19 to TRBJ1-2, with 8 bases fitting TRBD1. The CDR3 has 15 amino acids. Trimming cost V 4 bases and J 4 bases; bases outside gene matches: 8. Germline V CDR1 and CDR2: LNHDA, SQIVND (reference sequence). For the CDR3, the DNA is TGTGCCAGTAGTACCGGGACAGGATTTCTCTATGGCTACACCTTC. Residues: CASSTGTGFLYGYTF.

The V gene is TRBV18, the J gene TRBJ2-5, with 10 bases matching TRBD1. Judging by the DNA end, TRBJ2-7 fits better; the J call may be wrong. Germline values: CDR1 KGHSH, CDR2 LQKENI. The CDR3 has 15 residues. CDR3 DNA sequence: TGTGCCAGCTCAATGCCCTTAGGACAGGGGGTCGAGCAGTACTTC. Translated: CASSMPLGQGVEQYF.

A note on this clone: At the DNA level, this CDR3 is encoded by other sequences in the same sample as well. The chain couples TRBV5-1 to TRBJ2-5; 10 bases fit TRBD1. The junction had 3 bases not matched to a gene; V was cut back by 2 bases and J by 5 bases. From germline, CDR1 is SGHRS and CDR2 YFSETQ. CDR3 length equals 14 residues. As DNA, the CDR3 is TGCGCCAGCAGCTTAGGGACAGGGGAGGAGACCCAGTACTTC. This translates into CASSLGTGEETQYF.

The count of this clone is one. The chain links TRBV29-1 to TRBJ1-2; 9 bases are shared with TRBD1. The CDR3 loop spans 15 amino acids. The V segment lost 2 bases and the J segment 7 bases; nucleotides outside the gene matches: 11. Germline V gene lookup returns CDR1 SQVTM and CDR2 ANQGSEA. The CDR3 DNA reads TGCAGCGTTGAATTGGCGGACAGGGGATTCGGTGGCTACACCTTC. As protein: CSVELADRGFGGYTF.

The V call is TRBV18, the J call TRBJ1-1; 7 positions match TRBD1. V trimming: 3 bases; J trimming: 3 bases; junction bases outside the gene matches: 13. CDR3 length: 17 residues. Germline V gives CDR1 KGHSH, CDR2 LQKENI. The CDR3, as DNA: TGTGCCAGCTCACCTTTCCCGACAGGGAAGGAGGACACTGAAGCTTTCTTT. This gives the protein CASSPFPTGKEDTEAFF.

The genes are TRBV7-2 and TRBJ2-1, with 10 bases that match TRBD2. CDR1 is SGHTA and CDR2 is FQGNSA in the germline V gene. V lost 2 bases and J lost 8; bases outside the gene matches: 12. This CDR3 has 17 amino acids. The CDR3, as DNA: TGTGCCAGCAGCTTATGGGTCCAGGTAGCGGGGGGCGATGAGCAGTTCTTC. Translation: CASSLWVQVAGGDEQFF.

V usage is TRBV4-1 and J usage is TRBJ2-3; 11 nucleotides match TRBD2. This CDR3 is built from 18 residues. The V segment lost 1 base and the J segment 2 bases; nucleotides outside the gene matches: 8. Per the germline V gene, CDR1 is MGHRA and CDR2 is YSYEKL. The DNA for the CDR3 is TGCGCCAGCAGCCAAGTAGGGGCTAGCGGGGGGAACACAGATACGCAGTATTTT. The encoded protein is CASSQVGASGGNTDTQYF.

The chain joins TRBV7-2 to TRBJ2-5; D is perhaps TRBD1 (5 bases). The CDR3 contains 14 residues. The V end was cut by 3 bases, the J end by 3 bases, with 11 bases between. Germline values: CDR1 SGHTA, CDR2 FQGNSA. This CDR3 is CASSLDTGEETQYF. The CDR3 nucleotides are TGTGCCAGCAGCTTGGACACGGGCGAAGAGACCCAGTACTTC.

This sequence joins TRBV28 and TRBJ2-5; TRBD2 agrees at 9 bases. The CDR3 is made up of 14 amino acids. The V gene's germline CDR1 is MDHEN and CDR2 SYDVKM. V lost 5 bases and J lost 6; bases outside the gene matches: 7. This CDR3 reads CASSPGGGAQTQYF. DNA of the CDR3: TGTGCCAGCAGTCCCGGCGGGGGGGCACAGACCCAGTACTTC.

The chain employs TRBV28 and TRBJ1-2, with 7 bases aligning to TRBD1. There are 15 residues in the CDR3. Germline V gene data show CDR1 as MDHEN and CDR2 as SYDVKM. V shed 6 bases, J shed 8 bases, and the junction held 15 bases outside the gene matches. In DNA, the CDR3 is TGTGCCAGCAGACCGTCGGGGACAGACGTCTGGGGCTACACCTTC. This translates into CASRPSGTDVWGYTF.